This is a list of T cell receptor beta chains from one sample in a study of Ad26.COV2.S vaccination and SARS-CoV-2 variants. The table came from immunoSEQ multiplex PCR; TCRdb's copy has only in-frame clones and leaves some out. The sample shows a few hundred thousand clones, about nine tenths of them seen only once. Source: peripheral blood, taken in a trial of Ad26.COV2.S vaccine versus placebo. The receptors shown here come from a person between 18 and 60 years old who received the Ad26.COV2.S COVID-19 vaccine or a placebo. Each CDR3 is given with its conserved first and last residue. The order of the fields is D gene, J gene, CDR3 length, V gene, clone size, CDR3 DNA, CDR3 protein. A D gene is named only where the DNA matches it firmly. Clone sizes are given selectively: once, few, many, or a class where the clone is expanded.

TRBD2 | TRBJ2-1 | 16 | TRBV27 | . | TGTGCCAGCAGTTTCGGGACTAGCGGAGAAAGGAATGAGCAGTTCTTC | CASSFGTSGERNEQFF
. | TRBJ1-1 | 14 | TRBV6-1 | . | TGTGCCAGCAGTGAAAGCGACCGCTCCTACGAAGCTTTCTTT | CASSESDRSYEAFF
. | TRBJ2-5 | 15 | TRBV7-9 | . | TGTGCCAGCAGCTTAGGTGGGACGCTCCAAGAGACCCAGTACTTC | CASSLGGTLQETQYF
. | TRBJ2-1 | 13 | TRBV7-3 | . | TGTGCCAGCAGCTTAGGTCTTTCCCGTGGGCAGTTCTTC | CASSLGLSRGQFF
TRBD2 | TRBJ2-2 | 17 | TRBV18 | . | TGTGCCAGCTCGCCTGGACTAGCGGGAGTGGGCACCGGGGAGCTGTTTTTT | CASSPGLAGVGTGELFF
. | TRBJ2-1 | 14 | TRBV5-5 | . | TGTGCCAGCAAGGCGGGTAGCTCCTACAATGAGCAGTTCTTC | CASKAGSSYNEQFF
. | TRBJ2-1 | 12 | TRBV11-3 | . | TGTGCCAGCAGCCTGGCCGGGAATGAGCAGTTCTTC | CASSLAGNEQFF
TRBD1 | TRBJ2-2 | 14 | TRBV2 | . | TGTGCCAGCAGGTGGACAGGGTACACCGGGGAGCTGTTTTTT | CASRWTGYTGELFF
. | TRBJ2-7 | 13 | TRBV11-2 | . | TGTGCCAGCAGCAGGAGCGAGGCCTACGAGCAGTACTTC | CASSRSEAYEQYF
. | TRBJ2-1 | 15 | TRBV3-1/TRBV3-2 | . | TGTGCCAGCAGCCAAGAAGGGGGACCCTACAATGAGCAGTTCTTC | CASSQEGGPYNEQFF
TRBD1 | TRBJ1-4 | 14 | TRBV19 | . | TGTGCCAGTAACAGCCAGGGGGCGCGAGAAAAACTGTTTTTT | CASNSQGAREKLFF
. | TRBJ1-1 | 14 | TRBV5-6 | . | TGTGCCAGCAGCTGGACGACAGGTTACACTGAAGCTTTCTTT | CASSWTTGYTEAFF
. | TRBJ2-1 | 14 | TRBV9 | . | TGTGCCAGCAGCGTAGAGGGGCTTTACAATGAGCAGTTCTTC | CASSVEGLYNEQFF
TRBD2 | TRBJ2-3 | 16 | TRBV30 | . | TGTGCCTGGACCCGCACTAGCGGGGCGCCGCCAGATACGCAGTATTTT | CAWTRTSGAPPDTQYF
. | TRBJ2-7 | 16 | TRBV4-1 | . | TGCGCCAGCAGCCAAGAAGCCGGCTTCTCTACTTACGAGCAGTACTTC | CASSQEAGFSTYEQYF
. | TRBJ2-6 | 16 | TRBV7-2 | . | TGTGCCAGCAGCTTAGTGCTGAGAGCTGGGGCCAACGTCCTGACTTTC | CASSLVLRAGANVLTF
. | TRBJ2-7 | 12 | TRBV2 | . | TGTGCCAGCAGGGATGCTCCCTACGAGCAGTACTTC | CASRDAPYEQYF
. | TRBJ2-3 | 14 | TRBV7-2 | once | TGTGCCAGCAATCCAGATCCAGTCGCAGATACGCAGTATTTT | CASNPDPVADTQYF
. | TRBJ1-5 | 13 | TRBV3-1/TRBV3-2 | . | TGTGCCAGCAGCCAAGGTCTCTTCCAGCCCCAGCATTTT | CASSQGLFQPQHF
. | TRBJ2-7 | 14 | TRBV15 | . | TGTGCCACCAGCAGAGATAGGGGGGGATACGAGCAGTACTTC | CATSRDRGGYEQYF
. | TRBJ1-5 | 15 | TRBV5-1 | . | TGCGCCAGCAGCTTCGGGGGGCTTAGCAATCAGCCCCAGCATTTT | CASSFGGLSNQPQHF
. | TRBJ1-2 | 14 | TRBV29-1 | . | TGCAGCGTCGAGCTCGGGGCAAGGCCCTATGGCTACACCTTC | CSVELGARPYGYTF
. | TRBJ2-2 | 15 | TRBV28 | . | TGTGCCAGCAGACGGGACATGTCGAACACCGGGGAGCTGTTTTTT | CASRRDMSNTGELFF
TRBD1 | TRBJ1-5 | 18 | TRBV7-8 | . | TGTGCCAGCAGCTTAAGGGCGGACGGGACAGGGGGTAATCAGCCCCAGCATTTT | CASSLRADGTGGNQPQHF
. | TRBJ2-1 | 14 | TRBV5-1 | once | TGCGCCAGCAGCTCCCGGGCCTCCGAGGGTGAGCAGTTCTTC | CASSSRASEGEQFF
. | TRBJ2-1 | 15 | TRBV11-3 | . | TGTGCCAGCAGCCTAGGGTCATCAGGGTCCCATGAGCAGTTCTTC | CASSLGSSGSHEQFF
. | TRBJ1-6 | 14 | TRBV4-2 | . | TGTGCCAGCAGCCAACCCGGACAGACTTCACCCCTCCACTTT | CASSQPGQTSPLHF
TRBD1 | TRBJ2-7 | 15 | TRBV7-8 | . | TGTGCCAGCAGCTTAGCTGACAGGGTGCTTAGGGAGCAGTACTTC | CASSLADRVLREQYF
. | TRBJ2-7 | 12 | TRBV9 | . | TGTGCCAGCAGCGTGGACGGATACGAGCAGTACTTC | CASSVDGYEQYF
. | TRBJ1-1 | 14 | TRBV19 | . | TGTGCCAGTAGCGTAACAGTTCTGAACACTGAAGCTTTCTTT | CASSVTVLNTEAFF
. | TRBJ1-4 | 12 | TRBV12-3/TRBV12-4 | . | TGTGCCAGCAGTTTAAGTTCTCAAAAACTGTTTTTT | CASSLSSQKLFF
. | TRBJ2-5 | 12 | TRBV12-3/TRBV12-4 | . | TGTGCCAGCAGTACAGGGACGGAGACCCAGTACTTC | CASSTGTETQYF
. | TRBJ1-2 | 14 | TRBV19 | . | TGTGCCAGTAGGGATCTGCGGGCAACTATTGTCTACACCTTC | CASRDLRATIVYTF
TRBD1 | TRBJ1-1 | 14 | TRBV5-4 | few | TGTGCCAGCAGCTCGACAGGGGTGAACACTGAAGCTTTCTTT | CASSSTGVNTEAFF
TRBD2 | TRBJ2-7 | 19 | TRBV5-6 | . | TGTGCCAGCAGTTTGACAGGGCGGAGGACTAGCGGGGCTTCCTACGAGCAGTACTTC | CASSLTGRRTSGASYEQYF
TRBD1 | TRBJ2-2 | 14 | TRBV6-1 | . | TGTGCCAGCAGTGAGACAGGGTACACCGGGGAGCTGTTTTTT | CASSETGYTGELFF
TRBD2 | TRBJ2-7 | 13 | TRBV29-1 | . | TGCAGCGTGCCCGGGACTAGCGCGGGCGAGCAGTACTTC | CSVPGTSAGEQYF
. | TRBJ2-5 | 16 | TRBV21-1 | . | TGTGCCAGCAGCAAATGCTCCCCGGACAGCAAAGAGACCCAGTACTTC | CASSKCSPDSKETQYF
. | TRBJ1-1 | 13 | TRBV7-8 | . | TGTGCCAGCAGCTTAGTGCGGGCCACTGAAGCTTTCTTT | CASSLVRATEAFF
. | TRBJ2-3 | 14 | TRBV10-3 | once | TGTGCCTCAACTGGCAGGGGCCCTCGGGGTACGCAGTATTTT | CASTGRGPRGTQYF
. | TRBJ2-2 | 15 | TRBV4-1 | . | TGCGCCAGCAGCCAAGGGTTACGTGGCACCGGGGAGCTGTTTTTT | CASSQGLRGTGELFF
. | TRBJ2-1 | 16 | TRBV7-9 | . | TGTGCCAGCAGCTTCGTGGTCGCGAGCTCCTACAATGAGCAGTTCTTC | CASSFVVASSYNEQFF
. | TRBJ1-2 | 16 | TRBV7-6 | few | TGTGCCAGCAGCTTATCCTTCCGTGGCCGACTCTATGGCTACACCTTC | CASSLSFRGRLYGYTF
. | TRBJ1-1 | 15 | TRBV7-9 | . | TGTGCCAGCAGCCCTGACAGAACCATGAACACTGAAGCTTTCTTT | CASSPDRTMNTEAFF
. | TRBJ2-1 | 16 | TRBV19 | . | TGTGCCAGTCACTGGGGGACCTACAGCTCCTACAATGAGCAGTTCTTC | CASHWGTYSSYNEQFF